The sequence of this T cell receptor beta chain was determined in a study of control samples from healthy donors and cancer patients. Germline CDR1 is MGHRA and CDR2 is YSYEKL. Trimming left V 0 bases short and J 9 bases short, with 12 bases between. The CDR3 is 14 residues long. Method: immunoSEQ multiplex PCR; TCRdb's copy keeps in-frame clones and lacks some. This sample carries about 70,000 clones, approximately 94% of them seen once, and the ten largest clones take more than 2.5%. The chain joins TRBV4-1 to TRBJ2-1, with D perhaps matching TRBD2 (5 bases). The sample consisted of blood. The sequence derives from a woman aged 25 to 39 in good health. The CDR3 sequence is CASSQEPSRVEQFF. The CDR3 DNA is TGCGCCAGCAGCCAAGAACCGTCGAGGGTTGAGCAGTTCTTC.